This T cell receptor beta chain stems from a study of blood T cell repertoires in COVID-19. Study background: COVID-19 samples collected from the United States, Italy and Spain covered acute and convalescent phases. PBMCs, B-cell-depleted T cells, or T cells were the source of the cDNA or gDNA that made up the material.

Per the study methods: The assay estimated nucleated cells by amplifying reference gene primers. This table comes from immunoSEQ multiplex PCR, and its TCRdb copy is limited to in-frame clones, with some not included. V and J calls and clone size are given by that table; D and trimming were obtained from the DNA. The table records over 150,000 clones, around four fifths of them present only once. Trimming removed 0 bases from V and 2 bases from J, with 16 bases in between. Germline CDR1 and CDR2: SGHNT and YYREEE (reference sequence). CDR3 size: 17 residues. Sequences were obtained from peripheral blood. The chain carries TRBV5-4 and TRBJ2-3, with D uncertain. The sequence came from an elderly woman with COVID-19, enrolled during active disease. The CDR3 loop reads CASSLVPALLNTDTQYF. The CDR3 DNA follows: TGTGCCAGCAGCTTGGTTCCCGCACTGTTGAACACAGATACGCAGTATTTT.